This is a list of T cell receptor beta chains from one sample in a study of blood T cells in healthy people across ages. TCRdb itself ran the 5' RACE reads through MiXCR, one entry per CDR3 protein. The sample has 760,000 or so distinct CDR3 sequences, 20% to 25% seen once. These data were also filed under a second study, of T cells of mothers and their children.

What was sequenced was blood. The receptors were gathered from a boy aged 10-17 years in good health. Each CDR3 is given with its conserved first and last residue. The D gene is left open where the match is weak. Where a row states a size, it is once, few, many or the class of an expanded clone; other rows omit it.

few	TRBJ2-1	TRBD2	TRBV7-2	TGTGCCAGCAGCTCTACCGGACTAGTCAATGAGCAGTTCTTC	CASSSTGLVNEQFF
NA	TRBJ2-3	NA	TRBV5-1	TGTGCCAGCAGCGCCACATCTAGCACAGATACGCAGTATTTT	CASSATSSTDTQYF
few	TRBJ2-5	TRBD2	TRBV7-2	TGTGCCAGCAGCTCCGCGGGGCTAGCGGGGGGGCGCGAGACCCAGTACTTC	CASSSAGLAGGRETQYF
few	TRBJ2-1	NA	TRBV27	TGTGCCGGCTCACGGGGGGCTGAGTATGAGCAGTTCTTC	CAGSRGAEYEQFF
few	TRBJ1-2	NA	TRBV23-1	TGCGCCAGCAGTCAATCGCCGGGGGCGGGTGGCTACACCTTC	CASSQSPGAGGYTF
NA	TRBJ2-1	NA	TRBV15	TGTGCCACCAGTTCAGGGGACAATGAGCAGTTCTTC	CATSSGDNEQFF
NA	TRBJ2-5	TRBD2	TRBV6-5	TGTGCCAGCAGTTACTCGCCAGCGGGAGGAGTTTGGGAGACCCAGTACTTC	CASSYSPAGGVWETQYF
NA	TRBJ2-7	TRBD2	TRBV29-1	TGCAGCGTCCTGGGGACTAGCTCCTACGAGCAGTACTTC	CSVLGTSSYEQYF
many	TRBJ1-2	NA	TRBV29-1	TGCAGCGTTGGAGGTGAAGGACGGGGCTACACCTTC	CSVGGEGRGYTF
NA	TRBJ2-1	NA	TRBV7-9	TGTGCCAGCAGCTTACGACAGGGAGGCAATGAGCAGTTCTTC	CASSLRQGGNEQFF
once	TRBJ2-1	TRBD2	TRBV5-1	TGCGCCAGCAGCGCAACTAGCGCCGAGCAGTTCTTC	CASSATSAEQFF
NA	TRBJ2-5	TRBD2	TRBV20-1	TGCAGTGCTAGGGTCCTAGCGGGGGGGCGCGAGACCCAGTACTTC	CSARVLAGGRETQYF
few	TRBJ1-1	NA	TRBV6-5	TGTGCCAGCAGTTACTCGATTCTGGGAGTAACCGAAGCTTTCTTT	CASSYSILGVTEAFF
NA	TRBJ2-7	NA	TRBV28	TGTGCCAGCAGTCCACAGGGCCCCTACGAGCAGTACTTC	CASSPQGPYEQYF
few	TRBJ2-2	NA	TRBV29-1	TGCAGCGCCAGAGGGCTCCGAGGGACCGGGGAGCTGTTTTTT	CSARGLRGTGELFF
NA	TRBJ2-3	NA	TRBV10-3	TGTGCCATCAGTGAGTCGGCTAGCAGTTATACGCAGTATTTT	CAISESASSYTQYF
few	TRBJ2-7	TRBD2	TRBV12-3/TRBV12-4	TGTGCCAGCAGTTTTGTGGGACTAGCGCCCCCCGAGCAGTACTTC	CASSFVGLAPPEQYF
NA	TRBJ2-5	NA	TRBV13	TGTGCCAGCAGCTTAACCGGGGAGGATAACCAAGAGACCCAGTACTTC	CASSLTGEDNQETQYF
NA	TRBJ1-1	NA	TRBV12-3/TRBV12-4	TGTGCCAGCAGTTGGGGCAGACAAAACACTGAAGCTTTCTTT	CASSWGRQNTEAFF
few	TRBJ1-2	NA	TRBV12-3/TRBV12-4	TGTGCCAGCAGTTTCAGGACGATCGGCACAGGCAGCTATGGCTACACCTTC	CASSFRTIGTGSYGYTF
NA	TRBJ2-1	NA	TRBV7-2	TGTGCCAGCAGCCTATCGACTAGGTATGAGCAGTTCTTC	CASSLSTRYEQFF
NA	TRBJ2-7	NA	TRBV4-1	TGCGCCAGCAGCCAAATTTATTCACAGGGTATCGACGAGCAGTACTTC	CASSQIYSQGIDEQYF
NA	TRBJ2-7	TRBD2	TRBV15	TGTGCCACCAGCAGAGGAATCGTTGGAGCGGGGGGGTTGCACGAGCAGTACTTC	CATSRGIVGAGGLHEQYF
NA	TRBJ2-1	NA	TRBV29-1	TGCAGCGTTGAGAGGACGGACTCCTACAATGAGCAGTTCTTC	CSVERTDSYNEQFF
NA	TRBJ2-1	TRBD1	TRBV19	TGTGCCAGTAGTATGGCGACAGGGGGCCGGAATGAGCAGTTCTTC	CASSMATGGRNEQFF
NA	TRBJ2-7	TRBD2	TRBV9	TGTGCCAGCAGCCCTCGGACTAGCTTTCACGAGCAGTACTTC	CASSPRTSFHEQYF
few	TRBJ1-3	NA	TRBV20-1	TGCAGTGCCCGGGTCTCTGGAAACACCATATATTTT	CSARVSGNTIYF
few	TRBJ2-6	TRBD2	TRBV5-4	TGTGCCAGCAGCTTGAAACCTAGCGGCTCTGGGGCCAACGTCCTGACTTTC	CASSLKPSGSGANVLTF
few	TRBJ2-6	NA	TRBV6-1	TGTGCCAGCAGTGAAGTCGGACGGGCCAACGTCCTGACTTTC	CASSEVGRANVLTF
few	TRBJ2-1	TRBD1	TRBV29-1	TGCAGCGTGGACAGGGCAAATGAGCAGTTCTTC	CSVDRANEQFF
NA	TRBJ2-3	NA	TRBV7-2	TGTGCCAGCAGCTTAGATGACCTAGCCCCCACAGATACGCAGTATTTT	CASSLDDLAPTDTQYF
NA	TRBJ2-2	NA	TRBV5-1	TGCGCCAGCAGCTTAGCCGCGGAGGCGGCCGGGGAGCTGTTTTTT	CASSLAAEAAGELFF
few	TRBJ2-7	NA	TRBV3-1	TGTGCCAGCAGCCAAAGCCAGGGCACCTACGAGCAGTACTTC	CASSQSQGTYEQYF
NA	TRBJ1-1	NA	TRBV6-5	TGTGCCAGCAGTTACTCGGTTCAGGGCAGGAACACTGAAGCTTTCTTT	CASSYSVQGRNTEAFF
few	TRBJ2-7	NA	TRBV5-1	TGCGCCAGCAGCTTGGGTCTAGAGGCCCACGAGCAGTACTTC	CASSLGLEAHEQYF
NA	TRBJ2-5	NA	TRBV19	TGTGCCAGTAGTATCACACACCAAGTCGAGACCCAGTACTTC	CASSITHQVETQYF
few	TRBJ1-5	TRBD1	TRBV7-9	TGTGCCAGCAGCCGTGGACAGGGGGCAGGCAATCAGCCCCAGCATTTT	CASSRGQGAGNQPQHF
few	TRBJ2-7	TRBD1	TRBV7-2	TGTGCCAGCAGCTGGCAGGGGGCCTACGAGCAGTACTTC	CASSWQGAYEQYF
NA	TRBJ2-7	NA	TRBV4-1	TGCGCCAGCAGCCCCACTCCAGGGGGACTTTTATACGGGCAGTACTTC	CASSPTPGGLLYGQYF
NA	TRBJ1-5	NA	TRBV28	TGTGCCAGCAGTTTCGTGGAAAGCAATCAGCCCCAGCATTTT	CASSFVESNQPQHF
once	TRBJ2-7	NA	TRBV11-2	TGTGCCAGCAGAAATAGCGAAACAGCTCTGGGGGAGCAGTACTTC	CASRNSETALGEQYF
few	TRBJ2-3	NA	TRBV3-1	TGTGCCAGCAGCCCTGGGGCTCCATGGGCAGATACGCAGTATTTT	CASSPGAPWADTQYF
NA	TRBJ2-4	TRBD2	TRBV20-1	TGCAGTGCTAGAGATGGAACCGGGGGGGCTTCCAAAAACATTCAGTACTTC	CSARDGTGGASKNIQYF
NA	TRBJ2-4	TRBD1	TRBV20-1	TGCAGTGCTACTCCGGGACAGGGGGCTAAAGCCAAAAACATTCAGTACTTC	CSATPGQGAKAKNIQYF
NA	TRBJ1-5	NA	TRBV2	TGTGCCAGCAGCCTCTCCCCCACGGCGGTGCAGCCCCAGCATTTT	CASSLSPTAVQPQHF
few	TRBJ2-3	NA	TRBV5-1	TGCGCCAGCAGCCCCCAGGGTCCGGGGGCAACAGATACGCAGTATTTT	CASSPQGPGATDTQYF
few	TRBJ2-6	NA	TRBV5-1	TGCGCCAGCAGCTTGTCGCCGACCTCTGGGGCCAACGTCCTGACTTTC	CASSLSPTSGANVLTF
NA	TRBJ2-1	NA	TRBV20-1	TGCAGTGCTAGGGACCACCCCAATGAGCAGTTCTTC	CSARDHPNEQFF
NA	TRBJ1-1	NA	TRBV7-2	TGTGCCAGCAGCTTAGTTGGGGGGGGAGCCACTGAAGCTTTCTTT	CASSLVGGGATEAFF
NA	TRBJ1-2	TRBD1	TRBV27	TGTGCCAGCAGTTTAACCCCTTGGGGGACAGGGGAAGCTAACTATGGCTACACCTTC	CASSLTPWGTGEANYGYTF
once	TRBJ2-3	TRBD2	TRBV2	TGTGCCAGCAGTGATTTTCCGGCGGGAGGGGATACTAGCACAGATACGCAGTATTTT	CASSDFPAGGDTSTDTQYF
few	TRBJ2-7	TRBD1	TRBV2	TGTGCCAGCACCGGACAGGTGAAGAACGAGCAGTACTTC	CASTGQVKNEQYF
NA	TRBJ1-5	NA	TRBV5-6	TGTGCCAGCACCGAAGGACACCTGGAGGGGCAGCCCCAGCATTTT	CASTEGHLEGQPQHF
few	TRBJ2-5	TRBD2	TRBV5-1	TGCGCCAGCAGCTTGGGCGGCGGGAGTATAGGAGAGACCCAGTACTTC	CASSLGGGSIGETQYF
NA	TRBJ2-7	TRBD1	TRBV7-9	TGTGCCAGCAGCACCGGGACAGCTCGCGAGCAGTACTTC	CASSTGTAREQYF